This entry lists 30 T cell receptor beta chains sequenced from one sample in a study of breast tumors, draining lymph nodes, adjacent tissues. The lymph nodes were axillary draining lymph nodes from breast cancer patients. TCRdb re-derived calls from the multiplex PCR reads in MiXCR, one entry per CDR3 protein. The sample lists approximately 90,000 distinct CDR3 sequences; roughly 29% were seen once. Sequenced sample: axillary lymph node tissue. Source of these receptors: a female donor with breast cancer. Some clones in this sample may be carry-over from other donors' samples.

On this clonotype itself: A much larger clone sits a single nucleotide away, making a read error possible. The chain couples TRBV28 to TRBJ2-7, with TRBD1 as a possible D gene (6 bases). The CDR3 contains 13 residues. CDR1 MDHEN and CDR2 SYDVKM come from the germline V gene. With 6 bases removed from V and 0 bases from J, the gap between germline ends came to 9 bases. The CDR3, as DNA: TGTGCCAGCAGGGGACATGACTCCTACGAGCAGTACGTC. Protein sequence: CASRGHDSYEQYV.

This chain uses TRBV20-1 with TRBJ1-3; 9 nucleotides agree with TRBD1. Per germline, CDR1 DFQATT and CDR2 SNEGSKA (reference sequence). CDR3 size: 16 residues. V shed 0 bases and J 7 bases; nucleotides not matched to a gene: 10. The CDR3 sequence: CSARDGGTGSGNTIYF. In DNA form, the CDR3 reads TGCAGTGCTAGAGATGGCGGGACAGGGAGTGGTAACACCATATATTTT.

This clonotype was picked up many times. The gene calls are TRBV19 and TRBJ1-5; D possibly corresponds to TRBD1 (6 bases). V was cut by 1 base and J by 2 bases, with 15 bases left in between. The length of the CDR3 is 17 residues. CDR1 is LNHDA, CDR2 SQIVND, per germline (reference sequence). The CDR3 coding sequence is TGTGCCAGTAGTATAGTTGGGGGGGCATTGGGCAATCAGCCCCAGCATTTT. It translates to CASSIVGGALGNQPQHF.

This clonotype was seen at least ten times. The CDR3 DNA reads as TGTGCCAGCAGCTCGGGACAGCCTCAAGAGACCCAGTACTTC. This gives the protein CASSSGQPQETQYF. This chain uses TRBV7-9 with TRBJ2-5; 7 bases align to TRBD1. Germline CDR1 reads SEHNR; CDR2 reads FQNEAQ (reference sequence). V lost 4 bases and J lost 2; bases outside the gene matches: 4. This CDR3 spans 14 amino acids.

The sample holds many counts of this clonotype. V and J are TRBV5-8 and TRBJ1-6, with D unclear. The CDR3 has 14 residues. Trimming cost V 0 bases and J 5 bases, with 6 bases left between them. The germline gives CDR1 SGHTS, CDR2 YDEGEE. The CDR3 loop reads CASSLGQDNSPLHF. In DNA, the CDR3 is TGTGCCAGCAGCTTGGGCCAGGATAATTCACCCCTCCACTTT. Using reference TRBV5-8 and TRBJ1-6 for the parts outside the CDR3, the full variable domain is EAGVTQSPTHLIKTRGQQATLRCSPISGHTSVYWYQQALGLGLQFLLWYDEGEERNRGNFPPRFSGRQFPNYSSELNVNALELEDSALYLCASSLGQDNSPLHFGNGTRLTVT.

This clonotype was picked up many times. The gene calls are TRBV24-1 and TRBJ2-1; TRBD1 agrees at 9 bases. Trimming removed 3 bases from V and 2 bases from J; junction bases left unmatched: 13. Germline V gene lookup returns CDR1 KGHDR and CDR2 SFDVKD. This CDR3 has 19 amino acids. CDR3 sequence (DNA): TGTGCCACCAGTGATCCCCTCCCCGGGACAGGGAGTACCTACAATGAGCAGTTCTTC. It translates to CATSDPLPGTGSTYNEQFF.

The chain combines TRBV12-3 or TRBV12-4 with TRBJ2-7, with D perhaps matching TRBD2 (6 bases). With 7 bases removed from V and 5 bases from J, the gap between germline ends came to 18 bases. The CDR3 consists of 14 residues. CDR3 in amino acids: CASTTSGPSHEQYF. In DNA form, the CDR3 reads TGTGCCAGCACCACCAGCGGGCCATCCCACGAGCAGTACTTC.

This chain joins TRBV7-3 and TRBJ2-1; 9 bases align to TRBD2. Losses at the gene ends were 4 bases for V and 4 bases for J; bases not matched to a gene: 5. Germline-derived CDR1 and CDR2 are SGHTA and FQGTGA. The CDR3 consists of 15 residues. The CDR3 sequence is CASSSLAGQYNEQFF. CDR3 DNA: TGTGCCAGCAGCTCTCTAGCGGGACAGTACAATGAGCAGTTCTTC.

DNA for the CDR3: TGCAGTGTTGAACCGGGACTAGCGGGGAGTACGCAGTATTTT. As protein: CSVEPGLAGSTQYF. This chain links TRBV20-1 with TRBJ2-3; 13 bases are a match to TRBD2. This CDR3 has 14 amino acids. Per the germline V gene, CDR1 is DFQATT and CDR2 is SNEGSKA (reference sequence). After removal of 7 bases from V and 8 bases from J, the junction contained 9 bases not matched to a gene.

The J gene is TRBJ1-2, the V gene TRBV19; D unclear. Between the trimmed V and J ends, which lost 1 base and 8 bases, there was a span of 8 bases. The CDR3 has 12 amino acids. The germline CDR1 and CDR2 sequences are LNHDA and SQIVND (reference sequence). CDR3 loop: CASSIGGFGYTF. Here the CDR3 DNA reads TGTGCCAGTAGTATAGGGGGATTCGGCTACACCTTC.

Comment on this clonotype: A much larger clone sits a single nucleotide away, making a read error possible. The V and J genes are TRBV7-6 and TRBJ1-5; the D gene is possibly TRBD1 (5 bases). V was trimmed by 5 bases and J by 4 bases, leaving 15 bases between them. This CDR3 contains 15 residues. Germline V gene sequence: CDR1 SGHVS, CDR2 FNYEAQ. In DNA form, the CDR3 reads TGTGCCAGCAGCGCGGGACTTTCGAGGAATCAGCCCCAGCATTTT. Translating it yields CASSAGLSRNQPQHF.

For this clonotype: A much larger clone sits a single nucleotide away, making a read error possible. V usage is TRBV19 and J usage is TRBJ2-2; TRBD1 is a possible D gene (6 bases). CDR3 length: 15 amino acids. V lost 7 bases to trimming and J lost 6 bases, with 18 bases between them. CDR1 is LNHDA, CDR2 SQIVND, per germline (reference sequence). CDR3 coding DNA: TGTGCCAGTACCTCGGACAGTTTCAACGCCGGGGAGCTGTTTTTT. As protein: CASTSDSFNAGELFF.

Ten or more counts support this clonotype. The chain employs TRBV4-3 and TRBJ2-6; D gene ambiguous. This CDR3 spans 18 amino acids. Germline values: CDR1 LGHNA, CDR2 YSLEER. Trimming left V 0 bases short and J 1 base short, with 13 bases between. CDR3 nucleotides: TGCGCCAGCAGCCAAGAACTACTCGTGGGATCTGGGGCCAACGTCCTGACTTTC. Translated: CASSQELLVGSGANVLTF.

This clonotype was observed a single time. The chain combines TRBV15 with TRBJ2-1, with TRBD2 matching 8 bases. The CDR3 loop spans 16 amino acids. J gave up 1 base and V 3 bases, and 5 bases lay outside the gene matches. The germline V gene has CDR1 LNHNV and CDR2 YYDKDF (reference sequence). For the CDR3, the DNA is TGTGCCACCAGCAGCGTACTAGCGGCTTCCTACAATGAGCAGTTCTTC. Protein: CATSSVLAASYNEQFF.

This clonotype was recorded a few times. A much larger clonotype is one base distant, so this may be a read error. This chain joins TRBV9 and TRBJ2-5; D is perhaps TRBD1 or TRBD2 (5 bases each). Per the germline V gene, CDR1 is SGDLS and CDR2 is YYNGEE. The CDR3 totals 14 residues. The CDR3 sequence is CASTMGVHSETQSF. CDR3 bases: TGTGCCAGCACCATGGGGGTTCATTCAGAGACCCAGTCCTTC.

The table lists this clonotype with many counts. J is TRBJ1-3 and V is TRBV7-2; TRBD1 aligns across 9 bases. This CDR3 has 15 amino acids. CDR1 SGHTA and CDR2 FQGNSA come from the germline V gene. The V segment lost 5 bases and the J segment 4 bases; nucleotides outside the gene matches: 6. Written as DNA, the CDR3 is TGTGCCAGCAGCCGCGACAGGGGGAAAGGAAACACCATATATTTT. It translates to CASSRDRGKGNTIYF.

This clonotype was recorded many times. The chain employs TRBV4-2 and TRBJ2-7; D remains unclear. The CDR3 covers 15 residues. V lost 0 bases and J lost 6, with 15 bases in between. Germline assignment: CDR1 LGHNA and CDR2 YNFKEQ. CDR3 nucleotides: TGTGCCAGCAGCCAAGAATCTGGGTTGATATTCGAGCAGTACTTC. It specifies CASSQESGLIFEQYF.

This clonotype was found many times. The chain has TRBV2 and TRBJ1-5, with 7 bases aligning to TRBD1. J was trimmed by 8 bases and V by 2 bases; bases with no gene match: 9. Germline lookup yields CDR1 SNHLY and CDR2 FYNNEI. The CDR3 contains 15 residues. For the CDR3, the DNA is TGTGCCAGCAGTGAAAGGGGGACAGCCCATGAGCCCCAGCATTTT. This encodes CASSERGTAHEPQHF.

In this sample, this clonotype turned up many times. V gene TRBV11-3 combines with J gene TRBJ2-3, with D unresolved. The CDR3 is made up of 12 amino acids. Germline loops: CDR1 SGHNT, CDR2 YENEEA. Trimming pared 6 bases from V and 3 bases from J, leaving 7 bases between. The CDR3 nucleotides read TGTGCCAGCAGAGTAGATACAGATACGCAGTATTTT. This encodes CASRVDTDTQYF.

This clonotype was seen repeatedly, ten times or more. The V gene is TRBV24-1, the J gene TRBJ2-1; possibly TRBD2 for D (5 bases). Germline V gene lookup returns CDR1 KGHDR and CDR2 SFDVKD. The CDR3 has 16 residues. Trimming took off 1 base at V and 0 bases at J, with 9 bases between the two ends. The CDR3 DNA reads TGTGCCACCAGTGATTTTCACGGGAACTCCTACAATGAGCAGTTCTTC. Translating it yields CATSDFHGNSYNEQFF.

This clonotype was picked up many times. V is TRBV20-1 and J is TRBJ2-1, with TRBD2 identical over 11 bases. CDR1 is DFQATT and CDR2 is SNEGSKA in the germline V gene (reference sequence). V lost 1 base to trimming and J lost 8 bases; unmatched junction nucleotides: 7. CDR3 length equals 15 residues. The DNA for the CDR3 is TGCAGTGCTAGAGGGACTAGCGGGCTTTTGGATGAGCAGTTCTTC. Amino acid sequence: CSARGTSGLLDEQFF.

The chain has TRBV20-1 and TRBJ1-1, with TRBD1 matching over 8 bases. The CDR3 sequence is 14 residues long. Looked up from germline, CDR1 is DFQATT and CDR2 is SNEGSKA (reference sequence). The V gene end was trimmed by 2 bases and the J gene end by 1 base; junction bases not matched to a gene: 3. The CDR3 nucleotides read TGCAGTGCTAGACCTGGGACAGGGAACACTGAAGCTTTCTTT. It encodes CSARPGTGNTEAFF.

This clonotype was recorded many times. The chain combines TRBV5-1 with TRBJ1-3; a possible D gene is TRBD1 (6 bases). The CDR3 covers 20 residues. CDR1 is SGHRS, CDR2 YFSETQ, per germline. The V gene lost 4 bases and the J gene lost 0 bases, with 26 bases spanning the gap. CDR3 sequence (DNA): TGCGCCAGCAGCCGCGGTGGAGGGGGGTCCCCCGGGGTCTCTGGAAACACCATATATTTT. Translation gives CASSRGGGGSPGVSGNTIYF.

Many counts were recorded for this clonotype. V is TRBV19 and J is TRBJ1-5, with 7 positions matching TRBD1. J lost 7 bases, V lost 5 bases, and 23 bases had no gene match. This CDR3 spans 19 amino acids. In germline, CDR1 is LNHDA, CDR2 SQIVND (reference sequence). In nucleotides, the CDR3 is TGTGCCAGTAGTCCCCGGGACAGTAGAGTCGGTCATAGTGGGCAGCCCCAGCATTTT. This translates into CASSPRDSRVGHSGQPQHF.

This clonotype was detected many times. J is TRBJ1-4 and V is TRBV4-3; D gene uncertain. Germline loops: CDR1 LGHNA, CDR2 YSLEER. V was pared by 0 bases and J by 7 bases, with 12 bases between. This CDR3 region has 15 residues. The CDR3 protein is CASSQDLSEGEKLFF. The CDR3, as DNA: TGCGCCAGCAGCCAAGATCTTTCCGAGGGTGAAAAACTGTTTTTT.

This clonotype was counted at least ten times. The chain recombines TRBV20-1 with TRBJ2-7; TRBD2 aligns across 9 bases. Germline V gives CDR1 DFQATT, CDR2 SNEGSKA (reference sequence). This CDR3 has 14 residues. V lost 3 bases to trimming and J lost 5 bases; unmatched junction nucleotides: 8. CDR3 region: CSARAGTSTNEQYF. Written as DNA, the CDR3 is TGCAGTGCTAGGGCCGGGACTAGCACTAACGAGCAGTACTTC.

Details on this clonotype: At one boundary the junction diverges from the germline segment, which might be a read error. This chain links TRBV7-2 with TRBJ2-2, with D possibly matching TRBD2 (6 bases). CDR1 SGHTA and CDR2 FQGNSA come from the germline V gene. The CDR3 totals 16 residues. CDR3 coding DNA: TGTGTCAGCAGCTTAGTCCCAGCGGGCAACACCGGGGAGCTGCTTTTT. Encoded protein: CVSSLVPAGNTGELLF. Full variable domain (remainder filled in from reference TRBV7-2 and TRBJ2-2): GAGVSQSPSNKVTEKGKDVELRCDPISGHTALYWYRQSLGQGLEFLIYFQGNSAPDKSGLPSDRFSAERTGGSVSTLTIQRTQQEDSAVYLCVSSLVPAGNTGELLFGEGSRLTVL.

In its sample, this clonotype was seen many times. The J gene is TRBJ2-1, the V gene TRBV18; 7 positions agree with TRBD1. Germline lookup yields CDR1 KGHSH and CDR2 LQKENI. This CDR3 spans 17 amino acids. The trim removed 5 bases at V and 8 bases at J, leaving 18 bases unmatched. The CDR3 protein is CASSIRGQTRSGHEQFF. The CDR3 bases are TGTGCCAGCTCAATTCGGGGACAGACCCGATCCGGTCATGAGCAGTTCTTC.

This clonotype appeared many times. This chain uses TRBV11-2 with TRBJ1-5; possible D gene TRBD1, 6 bases. The CDR3 totals 14 residues. Trimming took off 4 bases at V and 4 bases at J, with 11 bases between the two ends. The germline gives CDR1 SGHAT, CDR2 FQNNGV. The CDR3 is CASSSQGGNQPQHF. CDR3 nucleotides: TGTGCCAGCAGCTCGCAAGGGGGGAATCAGCCCCAGCATTTT. Full variable domain (outside the CDR3, taken from reference TRBV11-2 and TRBJ1-5): EAGVAQSPRYKIIEKRQSVAFWCNPISGHATLYWYQQILGQGPKLLIQFQNNGVVDDSQLPKDRFSAERLKGVDSTLKIQPAKLEDSAVYLCASSSQGGNQPQHFGDGTRLSIL.

This clonotype was counted at least ten times. The V and J genes are TRBV7-6 and TRBJ2-1; D might be TRBD2 (5 bases). V dropped 4 bases and J dropped 7 bases, with 20 bases sitting between them. CDR1 is SGHVS, CDR2 FNYEAQ, per germline. The length of the CDR3 is 16 residues. This CDR3 reads CASSSRAGNPLNEQFF. The DNA for the CDR3 is TGTGCCAGCAGCTCGCGGGCCGGGAATCCCTTGAATGAGCAGTTCTTC.